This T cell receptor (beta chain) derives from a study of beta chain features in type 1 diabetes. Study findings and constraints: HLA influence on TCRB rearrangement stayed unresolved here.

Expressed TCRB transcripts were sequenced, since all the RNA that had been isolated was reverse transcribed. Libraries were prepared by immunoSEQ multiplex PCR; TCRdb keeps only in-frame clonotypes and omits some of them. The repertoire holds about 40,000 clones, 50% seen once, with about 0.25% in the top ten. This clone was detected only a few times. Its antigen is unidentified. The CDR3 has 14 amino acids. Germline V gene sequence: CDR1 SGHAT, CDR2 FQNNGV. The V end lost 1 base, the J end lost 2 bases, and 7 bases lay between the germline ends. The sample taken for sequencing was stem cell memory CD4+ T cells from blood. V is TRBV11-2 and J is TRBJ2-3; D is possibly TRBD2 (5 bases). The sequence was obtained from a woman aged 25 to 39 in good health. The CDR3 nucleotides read TGTGCCAGCAGCTTAGTTAGCGTCACAGATACGCAGTATTTT. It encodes CASSLVSVTDTQYF.